A single T cell receptor (beta chain) is shown here with its context. What it recognizes is unknown. The CDR3 covers 17 residues. The germline V gene has CDR1 SEHNR and CDR2 FQNEAQ (reference sequence). The V and J ends lost 5 bases and 4 bases, in that order; junction bases with no gene match: 16. Assay used: immunoSEQ multiplex PCR; TCRdb lists only in-frame clones, some missing. The profile shows just under 45,000 clones, around 90% of them singletons. The data belong to a study of a mutant IDH1 vaccine in newly diagnosed glioma. Study information: Initiation of the vaccine course occurred 4-6 weeks after radiotherapy alone, or alongside temozolomide cycles. Treated patients were roughly 62% male, about 38% female, mean age around 40 years.

Time point denoted: week 23, last vaccination. Alongside topical imiquimod, each dose of vaccine comprised 300 ug of mutant IDH1 20-mer peptide. The sequence was obtained from a man aged 50-59 years with glioma. This material consisted of PBMCs, taken from a glioma patient whose treatment included an IDH1 peptide vaccine. The chain combines TRBV7-9 with TRBJ1-2; 7 bases are a match to TRBD1. The chain's CDR3 is CASSHSVKTGSSYGYTF. The CDR3 DNA sequence: TGTGCCAGCAGCCATTCCGTAAAGACAGGGAGTAGCTATGGCTACACCTTC.